This T cell receptor beta chain was profiled in a study of early T cells in non-severe SARS-CoV-2 infection. The library protocol tagged individual cDNA molecules with unique molecular identifiers. TCRdb analysed the 5' RACE reads with MiXCR anew, one entry per CDR3 protein. Here the sample spans under 65,000 distinct CDR3 sequences, approximately 12% being singletons. The length of the CDR3 is 15 residues. V was clipped by 6 bases and J by 4 bases; unmatched bases: 7. The sample was whole blood. The chain combines TRBV12-3 or TRBV12-4 with TRBJ2-2; 8 bases agree with TRBD2. This sequence was found in an adult who was a healthcare worker with PCR-confirmed SARS-CoV-2 infection or an uninfected control (not recorded which). As DNA, the CDR3 is TGTGCCAGCAGCCCGGGAGGGTCTGGCACCGGGGAGCTGTTTTTT. Translated, it gives CASSPGGSGTGELFF.